This T cell receptor (beta chain) is drawn from a study of cytomegalovirus exposure and HLA in healthy donors. Broader study findings: Reported performance of the classifier showed diagnosis of cytomegalovirus status with high specificity and sensitivity.

As concerns this clone: The antigen is undetermined.

The PCR made use of 60 Vbeta and 13 Jbeta primers. Profiling relied on immunoSEQ multiplex PCR, and the TCRdb table lists in-frame clones only, not all of them. This repertoire shows 85,000 to 120,000 clones, over 65% found once; its top ten account for around 2.6%. This CDR3 contains 14 residues. Per germline, CDR1 SGHRS and CDR2 YFSETQ. Trimming removed 0 bases at V and 8 bases at J, with 11 bases between. The sequenced sample consisted of PBMCs. This clonotype was sampled from a man aged 35-49 years in good health and CMV-seronegative. The chain employs TRBV5-1 and TRBJ1-4; the D gene is possibly TRBD1 (6 bases). CDR3 protein: CASSLDREGEKLFF. The CDR3 nucleotides read TGCGCCAGCAGCTTGGACAGGGAAGGCGAAAAACTGTTTTTT.